The next 5 T cell receptor beta chains were all read from a single sample in a study of cytomegalovirus exposure and HLA in healthy donors. The table came from immunoSEQ multiplex PCR; TCRdb's copy has only in-frame clones and leaves some out. The table lists roughly 71,000 clones, around 94% of them singletons, with 0.55% to 0.65% in the top ten. The specimen sequenced was PBMCs. Source of these receptors: a woman aged 18-29 years in good health and CMV-seronegative.

This chain uses TRBV30 with TRBJ1-5; no clear D gene. In germline, CDR1 is GTSNPN, CDR2 SVGIG (reference sequence). Trimming pared 0 bases from V and 4 bases from J, leaving 10 bases between. The CDR3 sequence is 14 residues long. The CDR3 region is CAWSVLNRNQPQHF. In DNA, the CDR3 is TGTGCCTGGAGTGTACTGAATAGAAATCAGCCCCAGCATTTT.

V usage is TRBV18 and J usage is TRBJ2-3; 7 bases are shared with TRBD1. The CDR3 extends over 14 amino acids. From germline, CDR1 is KGHSH and CDR2 LQKENI. J lost 6 bases, V lost 3 bases, and 6 bases had no gene match. The CDR3 loop is CASSPRDSLDTQYF. DNA of the CDR3: TGTGCCAGCTCACCTCGGGACAGCCTCGATACGCAGTATTTT.

The chain combines TRBV5-6 with TRBJ2-1, with 11 bases lining up with TRBD1. Germline lookup yields CDR1 SGHDT and CDR2 YYEEEE. CDR3 length equals 15 residues. Losses at the gene ends were 8 bases for V and 8 bases for J; bases not matched to a gene: 12. CDR3 sequence: CASREPGTGGYEQFF. Written as DNA, the CDR3 is TGTGCCAGTAGAGAGCCCGGGACAGGGGGGTATGAGCAGTTCTTC.

J is TRBJ1-6 and V is TRBV10-3; TRBD1 matches at 11 bases. The CDR3 totals 16 residues. Trimming took 10 bases from V and 10 from J; bases not matched to a gene: 15. CDR1 is ENHRY and CDR2 is SYGVKD in the germline V gene. In nucleotides, the CDR3 is TGTGCCACAGGGAGGACAGGGGGCTTATTGGGGTCACCCCTCCACTTT. Translating it yields CATGRTGGLLGSPLHF.

This clone was observed a single time. The rearrangement uses TRBV30 and TRBJ1-5, with 10 bases aligning to TRBD1. From germline, CDR1 is GTSNPN and CDR2 SVGIG (reference sequence). The length of the CDR3 is 14 residues. The V gene end was trimmed by 5 bases and the J gene end by 5 bases; junction bases not matched to a gene: 6. In DNA, the CDR3 is TGTGCCTGGCGGGGACAGGGGCCCTATCAGCCCCAGCATTTT. Translation gives CAWRGQGPYQPQHF.